The TCR beta chain described here comes from a study of T-cell reconstitution after alpha-beta-depleted transplantation in children. The TCRbeta library incorporated unique molecular identifiers. TCRdb used MiXCR to reprocess the PCR reads, holding one entry per CDR3 protein. The sample shows 490,000 or so distinct CDR3 sequences, roughly an eighth of them seen only once. After removal of 7 bases from V and 1 base from J, the junction contained 7 bases not matched to a gene. This CDR3 region has 15 residues. Germline lookup yields CDR1 SNHLY and CDR2 FYNNEI. This clonotype has only a few counts. The TCR was taken from a human donor who donated a stem cell graft to a child with combined immunodeficiency. The input for sequencing was PBMCs from the stem cell graft donor, taken from the stem cell graft. The rearrangement joins TRBV2 to TRBJ2-1; 7 bases align to TRBD2. The CDR3 DNA sequence: TGTGCCAGCAAGTTGCGGGAGAATTCCTACAATGAGCAGTTCTTC. Amino acid sequence: CASKLRENSYNEQFF.